The clone carrying this T cell receptor beta chain came up many times. Antigen specificity is unknown. The length of the CDR3 is 12 residues. Germline loops: CDR1 LNHDA, CDR2 SQIVND (reference sequence). Trimming removed 4 bases from V and 7 bases from J, with 8 bases in between. Other malignancies, prior chemotherapy and prior radiotherapy were absent in all patients, each of whom was node-negative on CT and PET/CT. This entry belongs to a study of prognosis after radiotherapy for stage I lung cancer. Across the whole study: Distant metastases arose in several patients, median roughly 7 months post-radiotherapy; roughly 15 had no significant progression.

The study, taken as a whole, reports: Between patients with and without metastases, TRBV and TRBJ gene usage reportedly differed. Some patients went on to develop distant metastases. Their Shannon entropy after stereotactic body radiation therapy was lower, and its change from baseline was also lower.

Starting from genomic DNA, TCR beta CDR3 was amplified through two-round multiplex PCR. TRBV and TRBJ genes each had their own specific primers in first-round PCR. TCRdb passed the multiplex PCR reads through MiXCR, listing each CDR3 protein once. The repertoire holds fewer than 20,000 distinct CDR3 sequences, with 44% as singletons. Sequenced here: PBMCs, sampled before or after stereotactic body radiation therapy (not recorded which). The chain employs TRBV19 and TRBJ2-1; no clear D. The TCR sequence derives from a donor of 50 years or more with non-small cell lung cancer. CDR3 residues: CASSNRWNEQFF. CDR3 coding DNA: TGTGCCAGTAGTAACCGATGGAATGAGCAGTTCTTC.